A selection of T cell receptor beta chains follows, all from one sample in a study of patients and donors after allogeneic stem cell transplantation. TCRdb reanalysed the RT-PCR reads using MiXCR and keeps one entry per CDR3 protein. The sample has approximately 200,000 distinct CDR3 sequences; less than 50% are singletons. The sample taken for sequencing was blood, either unsorted or a sorted T cell fraction (not recorded which). The receptor source for this set is a human donor who was either an allogeneic HSCT recipient or a stem cell or donor lymphocyte infusion donor (not recorded which). It is not recorded whose cells these are; they may come from a transplant donor. The CDR3 runs from the conserved cysteine through the conserved F or W. The D gene is left open where the match is weak. Size is stated for part of the rows, as once, few or many counts, or as a class when the clone is expanded.

D gene	CDR3 length	V gene	J gene	clone size	CDR3 protein	CDR3 DNA
NA	15	TRBV4-1	TRBJ1-1	NA	CASSHIGRANTEAFF	TGCGCCAGCAGCCACATAGGACGGGCGAACACTGAAGCTTTCTTT
NA	11	TRBV29-1	TRBJ2-3	NA	CSVEASGTQYF	TGCAGCGTTGAGGCCAGCGGAACGCAGTATTTT
NA	15	TRBV5-1	TRBJ2-5	NA	CASSPLTTQGETQYF	TGCGCCAGCAGCCCACTGACAACCCAGGGAGAGACCCAGTACTTC
NA	12	TRBV6-5	TRBJ1-6	NA	CASSSPNSPLHF	TGTGCCAGCAGTTCCCCGAATTCACCCCTCCACTTT
NA	15	TRBV5-5	TRBJ2-7	once	CASSFLYRRSYEQYF	TGTGCCAGCAGCTTTCTGTACCGCCGCTCCTACGAGCAGTACTTC
NA	13	TRBV12-3/TRBV12-4	TRBJ1-4	many	CATAGDNNEKLFF	TGTGCCACCGCAGGGGACAATAATGAAAAACTGTTTTTT
TRBD1	14	TRBV7-2	TRBJ2-1	NA	CASSFRQGADEQFF	TGTGCCAGCAGCTTCAGACAGGGTGCAGATGAGCAGTTCTTC
TRBD1	15	TRBV4-1	TRBJ2-3	NA	CASSPGQISTDTQYF	TGCGCCAGCAGCCCGGGACAGATTAGCACAGATACGCAGTATTTT
NA	15	TRBV27	TRBJ2-7	NA	CASSYTYGGSYEQYF	TGTGCCAGCAGTTACACCTACGGAGGGTCCTACGAGCAGTACTTC
NA	14	TRBV12-3/TRBV12-4	TRBJ1-5	NA	CASSLEDNNQPQHF	TGTGCCAGCAGTTTAGAGGATAACAATCAGCCCCAGCATTTT
NA	16	TRBV20-1	TRBJ1-1	NA	CSARDHGAAMNTEAFF	TGCAGTGCTAGAGATCATGGGGCGGCAATGAACACTGAAGCTTTCTTT
NA	14	TRBV12-3/TRBV12-4	TRBJ1-1	NA	CASSLALRNTEAFF	TGTGCCAGCAGTTTAGCACTGCGGAACACTGAAGCTTTCTTT
NA	11	TRBV27	TRBJ1-1	many	CASQQGTEAFF	TGTGCCAGCCAACAGGGCACTGAAGCTTTCTTT
NA	14	TRBV27	TRBJ2-1	NA	CASTSAKPYNEQFF	TGTGCCAGCACTTCAGCGAAGCCCTACAATGAGCAGTTCTTC
TRBD2	15	TRBV25-1	TRBJ2-1	few	CASSELAATYNEQFF	TGTGCCAGCAGTGAACTAGCGGCGACCTACAATGAGCAGTTCTTC